Shown below are 22 T cell receptor beta chains from a single sample sequenced in a study of blood T cell repertoires in COVID-19. Method: immunoSEQ multiplex PCR; TCRdb's copy keeps in-frame clones and lacks some. The sample holds nearly 110,000 clones, over 60% seen once. Material: peripheral blood. These TCRs come from an older man with acute or convalescent COVID-19.

In its sample, this clone was seen once. V is TRBV23-1 and J is TRBJ2-7; D uncertain. TRBV23-1 is an open reading frame, and its role is uncertain. The V end was cut by 0 bases, the J end by 1 base, with 7 bases between. The CDR3 totals 14 residues. CDR3 sequence reads: CASSQSTGSYEQYF. CDR3 nucleotides: TGCGCCAGCAGTCAATCGACTGGTTCCTACGAGCAGTACTTC.

The chain joins TRBV2 to TRBJ1-5, with D possibly matching TRBD1 (5 bases). V was shortened by 1 base and J by 7 bases, with 8 bases between the two germline ends. The CDR3 is 13 amino acids. Germline CDR1 reads SNHLY; CDR2 reads FYNNEI. The CDR3 spells CASSEEDKQPQHF. The CDR3 nucleotides are TGTGCCAGCAGTGAAGAGGACAAGCAGCCCCAGCATTTT. Looking up the rest from reference TRBV2 and TRBJ1-5 gives the full variable domain: EPEVTQTPSHQVTQMGQEVILRCVPISNHLYFYWYRQILGQKVEFLVSFYNNEISEKSEIFDDQFSVERPDGSNFTLKIRSTKLEDSAMYFCASSEEDKQPQHFGDGTRLSIL.

This clone was seen a handful of times. The chain recombines TRBV12-3 or TRBV12-4 with TRBJ2-7, with D possibly matching TRBD2 (5 bases). V lost 2 bases and J lost 6, with 11 bases in between. The CDR3 spans 13 residues. In DNA form, the CDR3 reads TGTGCCAGCAGTTTACTTCGGGGTGGCGAGCAGTACTTC. As protein: CASSLLRGGEQYF.

V and J are TRBV10-2 and TRBJ1-5; TRBD1 aligns across 8 bases. This CDR3 is 14 amino acids long. After removal of 7 bases from V and 9 bases from J, the junction contained 11 bases not matched to a gene. Looked up from germline, CDR1 is WSHSY and CDR2 is SAAADI. CDR3: CASKSGQGAGPQHF. In DNA, the CDR3 is TGCGCCAGCAAATCAGGACAGGGCGCAGGGCCCCAGCATTTT.

V gene TRBV7-2 combines with J gene TRBJ2-1; D is perhaps TRBD1 (6 bases). Trimming removed 2 bases from V and 7 bases from J, with 18 bases in between. Germline CDR1 is SGHTA and CDR2 is FQGNSA. The length of the CDR3 is 16 residues. CDR3 DNA: TGTGCCAGCAGCTTAAGACAGGACATCAGAGGGAATGAGCAGTTCTTC. Translating gives CASSLRQDIRGNEQFF. The whole variable domain, remainder taken from reference TRBV7-2 and TRBJ2-1, is GAGVSQSPSNKVTEKGKDVELRCDPISGHTALYWYRQSLGQGLEFLIYFQGNSAPDKSGLPSDRFSAERTGGSVSTLTIQRTQQEDSAVYLCASSLRQDIRGNEQFFGPGTRLTVL.

J is TRBJ1-2 and V is TRBV7-2; D is undetermined. The CDR3 runs to 10 residues. Trimming pared 5 bases from V and 14 bases from J, leaving 12 bases between. Germline lookup yields CDR1 SGHTA and CDR2 FQGNSA. The CDR3 protein is CASSPRRGTF. For the CDR3, the DNA is TGTGCCAGCAGCCCTCGGCGCGGGACCTTC.

The chain is built from TRBV3-1 (or the pseudogene TRBV3-2) and TRBJ2-7, with D maybe TRBD1 (6 bases). The CDR3 consists of 13 residues. The germline V and J ends were trimmed by 3 bases and 1 base, with 7 bases remaining between them. Germline V CDR1 and CDR2: LGHDT, YNNKEL (reference sequence). The CDR3 spells CASSQGASYEQYF. CDR3 nucleotides: TGTGCCAGCAGCCAGGGGGCGTCCTACGAGCAGTACTTC.

The rearrangement links TRBV1 to TRBJ1-6; the table names TRBD1, a call not compared with the DNA. TRBV1 is listed as a pseudogene. This CDR3 has 21 amino acids. The CDR3 nucleotides are TGCACCAGCAGCCAAGATCAGGGGAAAGACTTCCTCCCCCTGAGAAATTCACCCCTCCACTTT. Protein product: CTSSQDQGKDFLPLRNSPLHF.

V is TRBV25-1 and J is TRBJ1-3, with D unclear. Germline V lookup: CDR1 MGHDK, CDR2 SYGVNS. The CDR3 consists of 14 residues. Trimming stripped 3 bases from V and 3 bases from J, with 9 bases between. CDR3 loop: CASSDGGFGNTIYF. CDR3 coding DNA: TGTGCCAGCAGTGATGGAGGGTTTGGAAACACCATATATTTT.

This sequence joins TRBV10-3 and TRBJ2-7; 9 bases agree with TRBD1. V was clipped by 10 bases and J by 3 bases; unmatched bases: 10. Germline CDR1 is ENHRY and CDR2 is SYGVKD. This CDR3 has 14 amino acids. The CDR3 DNA reads as TGTGCCACCGGTCCGGGACAGGGCCTCTACGAGCAGTACTTC. Amino acid sequence: CATGPGQGLYEQYF.

This chain's CDR3 is CASSLAPGGHNEQFF. CDR3 in DNA: TGCGCCAGCAGCTTGGCCCCAGGGGGACACAATGAGCAGTTCTTC. The chain has TRBV5-1 and TRBJ2-1; 7 bases fit TRBD1. This CDR3 contains 15 residues. CDR1 is SGHRS and CDR2 is YFSETQ in the germline V gene. Trimming at V came to 0 bases and at J to 5 bases, leaving 5 bases not matched to a gene.

The rearrangement joins TRBV9 to TRBJ2-1; possibly TRBD1 for D (5 bases). Trimming pared 0 bases from V and 3 bases from J, leaving 10 bases between. The CDR3 totals 15 residues. In germline, CDR1 is SGDLS, CDR2 YYNGEE. CDR3 sequence reads: CASSVGGEIYNEQFF. CDR3 coding DNA: TGTGCCAGCAGCGTAGGGGGCGAAATCTACAATGAGCAGTTCTTC. The whole variable domain, remainder taken from reference TRBV9 and TRBJ2-1, is DSGVTQTPKHLITATGQRVTLRCSPRSGDLSVYWYQQSLDQGLQFLIQYYNGEERAKGNILERFSAQQFPDLHSELNLSSLELGDSALYFCASSVGGEIYNEQFFGPGTRLTVL.

The V call is TRBV2, the J call TRBJ2-7, with 15 bases fitting TRBD2. V was clipped by 6 bases and J by 7 bases; unmatched bases: 7. Germline CDR1 and CDR2: SNHLY and FYNNEI. The length of the CDR3 is 15 residues. CDR3 loop: CASRGTSGGTREQYF. CDR3 nucleotide sequence: TGTGCCAGCAGAGGGACTAGCGGGGGGACACGGGAGCAGTACTTC.

This clone was seen just once. J is TRBJ1-1 and V is TRBV7-2; 7 bases line up with TRBD1. CDR3 length: 15 residues. V shed 3 bases, J shed 1 base, and the junction held 5 bases outside the gene matches. CDR1 and CDR2 (germline): SGHTA, FQGNSA. This chain's CDR3 is CASSLYRQGNTEAFF. In DNA form, the CDR3 reads TGTGCCAGCAGCTTGTACAGACAGGGGAACACTGAAGCTTTCTTT.

This sequence joins TRBV6-5 and TRBJ2-3; 10 bases are a match to TRBD1. Trimming removed 6 bases from V and 6 bases from J; junction bases left unmatched: 3. Germline V gene sequence: CDR1 MNHEY, CDR2 SVGAGI. The CDR3 extends over 13 amino acids. The CDR3 region is CASRGTGVDTQYF. In DNA, the CDR3 is TGTGCCAGCAGGGGGACAGGGGTTGATACGCAGTATTTT.

The chain uses TRBV6-5 and TRBJ1-1; perhaps TRBD1 as D (5 bases). The CDR3 extends over 15 amino acids. V was pared by 6 bases and J by 0 bases, with 14 bases between. Germline-derived CDR1 and CDR2 are MNHEY and SVGAGI. CDR3 region: CASSPRGIMNTEAFF. The CDR3 DNA reads as TGTGCCAGCAGCCCCCGGGGGATCATGAACACTGAAGCTTTCTTT.

The chain is built from TRBV20-1 and TRBJ2-5, with D unresolved. Germline CDR1 reads DFQATT; CDR2 reads SNEGSKA (reference sequence). V was trimmed by 7 bases and J by 5 bases, leaving 11 bases between them. The CDR3 length is 11 residues. Written as DNA, the CDR3 is TGCAGTGGAAGAGCCAGGGAGACCCAGTACTTC. It encodes CSGRARETQYF.

The chain recombines TRBV24-1 with TRBJ2-1; D possibly corresponds to TRBD2 (5 bases). The CDR3 has 13 residues. Trimming took off 4 bases at V and 3 bases at J, with 6 bases between the two ends. Germline V gene data show CDR1 as KGHDR and CDR2 as SFDVKD. The CDR3 DNA sequence: TGTGCCACCAGTGAAGGAGGCTACAATGAGCAGTTCTTC. Amino acids: CATSEGGYNEQFF.

The genes are TRBV3-1 (or the pseudogene TRBV3-2) and TRBJ2-7; weak D call: TRBD1 (8 bases). CDR1 is LGHDT, CDR2 YNNKEL, per germline (reference sequence). V lost 4 bases and J lost 6, with 25 bases in between. The length of the CDR3 is 17 residues. The CDR3 DNA reads as TGTGCCAGCAGCCGGGGGGGCAGGGGGCCTTTTTTATCCGAGCAGTACTTC. Its protein is CASSRGGRGPFLSEQYF.

The chain links TRBV19 to TRBJ1-5; no clear D gene. V lost 4 bases and J lost 6, with 7 bases in between. This CDR3 contains 12 residues. CDR1 is LNHDA and CDR2 is SQIVND in the germline V gene (reference sequence). The CDR3 loop is CASSTTPQPQHF. The CDR3, as DNA: TGTGCCAGTAGTACGACTCCTCAGCCCCAGCATTTT.

This rearrangement joins TRBV29-1 to TRBJ2-2; 8 bases match TRBD1. The germline V gene encodes CDR1 SQVTM and CDR2 ANQGSEA. Trimming at V came to 8 bases and at J to 1 base, leaving 6 bases not matched to a gene. CDR3 size: 14 residues. The CDR3 sequence is CSTAGTGNTGELFF. The CDR3 DNA reads TGCAGCACAGCCGGGACAGGGAACACCGGGGAGCTGTTTTTT.

The V gene is TRBV7-2, the J gene TRBJ1-1; D is possibly TRBD1 (5 bases). CDR1 SGHTA and CDR2 FQGNSA come from the germline V gene. Between the trimmed V and J ends, which lost 3 bases and 3 bases, there was a span of 8 bases. The CDR3 sequence is 13 residues long. The CDR3 nucleotides are TGTGCCAGCAGCTTGGACACGGACACTGAAGCTTTCTTT. Protein product: CASSLDTDTEAFF.